This entry describes one T cell receptor beta chain. Its antigen is unknown. V lost 6 bases, J lost 10 bases, and 19 bases lay in between. Germline V gene lookup returns CDR1 SNHLY and CDR2 FYNNEI. This CDR3 region has 14 residues. This entry is derived from a study of T cell repertoires in cytomegalovirus infection. Study background: CMV infection plus the matching HLA type was flagged by public TCR beta signatures. General observations from the study: CMV-specific HLA-C-restricted TCR beta clonotypes dominated the ex vivo response.

In TCRdb, the reads were re-called with MiXCR into one record per CDR3 protein. The sample has a few hundred thousand distinct CDR3 sequences, 18% seen once. The chain links TRBV2 to TRBJ2-4; a possible D gene is TRBD2 (7 bases). This receptor was identified in a human donor in good health (CMV status not recorded). Some clones in this sample may be carry-over from other donors' samples. The source material was PBMCs. The CDR3 nucleotides read TGTGCCAGCAGCGTGGGGGGGCCGGAGTCGATTCAGTACTTC. The encoded protein is CASSVGGPESIQYF. Filled out from reference TRBV2 and TRBJ2-4, the complete variable domain reads EPEVTQTPSHQVTQMGQEVILRCVPISNHLYFYWYRQILGQKVEFLVSFYNNEISEKSEIFDDQFSVERPDGSNFTLKIRSTKLEDSAMYFCASSVGGPESIQYFGAGTRLSVL.